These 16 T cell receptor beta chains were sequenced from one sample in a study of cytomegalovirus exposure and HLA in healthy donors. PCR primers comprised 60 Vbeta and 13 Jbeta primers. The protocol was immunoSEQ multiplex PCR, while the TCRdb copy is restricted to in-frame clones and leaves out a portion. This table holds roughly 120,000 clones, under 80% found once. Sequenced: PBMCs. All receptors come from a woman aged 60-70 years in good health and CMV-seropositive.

CDR3 residues: CASSPFRGGDTEAFF. CDR3 coding DNA: TGTGCCAGCTCACCCTTCAGGGGAGGGGACACTGAAGCTTTCTTT. The rearrangement uses TRBV18 and TRBJ1-1; a possible D gene is TRBD1 (6 bases). CDR3 size: 15 residues. The germline gives CDR1 KGHSH, CDR2 LQKENI. Between the trimmed V and J ends, which lost 3 bases and 3 bases, there was a span of 14 bases.

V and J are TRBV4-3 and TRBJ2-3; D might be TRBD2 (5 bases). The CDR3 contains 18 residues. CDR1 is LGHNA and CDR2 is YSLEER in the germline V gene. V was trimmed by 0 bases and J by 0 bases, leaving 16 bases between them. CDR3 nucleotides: TGCGCCAGCAGCCAAGAGCCTAGCATAGTCCTAAGCACAGATACGCAGTATTTT. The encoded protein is CASSQEPSIVLSTDTQYF.

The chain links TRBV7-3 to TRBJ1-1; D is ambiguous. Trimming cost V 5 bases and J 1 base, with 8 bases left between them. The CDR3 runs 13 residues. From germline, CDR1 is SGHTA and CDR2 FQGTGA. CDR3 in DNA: TGTGCCAGCAGCCCCTCCCCGAACACTGAAGCTTTCTTT. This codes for CASSPSPNTEAFF.

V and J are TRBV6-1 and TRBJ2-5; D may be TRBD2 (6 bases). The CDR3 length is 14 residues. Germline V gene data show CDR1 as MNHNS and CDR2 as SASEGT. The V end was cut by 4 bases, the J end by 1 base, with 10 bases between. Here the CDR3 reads CASSGRGSQETQYF. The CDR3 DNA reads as TGTGCCAGCAGTGGGCGGGGTAGCCAAGAGACCCAGTACTTC.

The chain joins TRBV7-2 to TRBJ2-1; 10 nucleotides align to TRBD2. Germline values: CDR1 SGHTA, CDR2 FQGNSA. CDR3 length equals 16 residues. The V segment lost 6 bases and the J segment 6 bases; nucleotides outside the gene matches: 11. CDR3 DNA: TGTGCCAGCAGTACTTCTCCGGGACTAGCGTCCAATGAGCAGTTCTTC. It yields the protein CASSTSPGLASNEQFF.

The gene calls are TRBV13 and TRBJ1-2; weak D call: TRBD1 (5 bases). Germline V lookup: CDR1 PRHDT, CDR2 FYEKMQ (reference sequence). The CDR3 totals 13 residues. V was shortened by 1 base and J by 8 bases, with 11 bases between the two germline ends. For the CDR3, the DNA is TGTGCCAGCAGCTTAGATAGGGGTTACGGCTACACCTTC. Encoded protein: CASSLDRGYGYTF.

The CDR3 nucleotides read TGTGCCTGGGATCCCCAGAACGAGGTGTTTTTT. Protein sequence: CAWDPQNEVFF. The V call is TRBV30, the J call TRBJ1-4; D remains ambiguous. The germline CDR1 and CDR2 sequences are GTSNPN and SVGIG (reference sequence). The length of the CDR3 is 11 residues. V gave up 5 bases and J gave up 15 bases, with 16 bases separating them.

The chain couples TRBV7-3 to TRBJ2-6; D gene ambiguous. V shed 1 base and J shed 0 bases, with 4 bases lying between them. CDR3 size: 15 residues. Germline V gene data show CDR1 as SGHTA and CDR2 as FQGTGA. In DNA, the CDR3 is TGTGCCAGCAGCTTAATAGTCTCTGGGGCCAACGTCCTGACTTTC. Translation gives CASSLIVSGANVLTF.

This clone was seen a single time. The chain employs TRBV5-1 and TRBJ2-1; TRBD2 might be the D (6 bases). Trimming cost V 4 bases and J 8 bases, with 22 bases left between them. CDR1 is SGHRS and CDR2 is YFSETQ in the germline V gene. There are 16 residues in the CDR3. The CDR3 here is CASSPLSGLQGDEQFF. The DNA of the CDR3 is TGCGCCAGCAGCCCCCTGAGCGGGCTCCAAGGGGATGAGCAGTTCTTC.

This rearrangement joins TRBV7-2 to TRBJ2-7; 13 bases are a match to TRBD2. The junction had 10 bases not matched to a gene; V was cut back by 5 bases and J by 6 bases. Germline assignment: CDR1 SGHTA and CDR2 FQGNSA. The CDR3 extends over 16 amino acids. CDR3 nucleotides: TGTGCCAGCAGCATATCACGGACTAGCGGGAGTAGCGAGCAGTACTTC. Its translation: CASSISRTSGSSEQYF.

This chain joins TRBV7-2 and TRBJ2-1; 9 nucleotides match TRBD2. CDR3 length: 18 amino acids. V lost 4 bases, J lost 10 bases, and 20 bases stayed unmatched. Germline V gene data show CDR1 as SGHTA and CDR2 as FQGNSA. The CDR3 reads CASSSSRSGRGGRWEQFF. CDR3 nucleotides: TGTGCCAGCAGCTCGTCCCGGAGTGGGCGGGGGGGACGGTGGGAGCAGTTCTTC. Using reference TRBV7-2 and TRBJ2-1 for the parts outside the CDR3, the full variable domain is GAGVSQSPSNKVTEKGKDVELRCDPISGHTALYWYRQSLGQGLEFLIYFQGNSAPDKSGLPSDRFSAERTGGSVSTLTIQRTQQEDSAVYLCASSSSRSGRGGRWEQFFGPGTRLTVL.

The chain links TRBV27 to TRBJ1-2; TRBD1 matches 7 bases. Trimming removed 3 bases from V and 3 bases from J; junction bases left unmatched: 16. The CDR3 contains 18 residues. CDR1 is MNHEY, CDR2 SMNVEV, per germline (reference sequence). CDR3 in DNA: TGTGCCAGCAGTTTCAACCACTACAGGGGTGGGGATGACTATGGCTACACCTTC. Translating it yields CASSFNHYRGGDDYGYTF.

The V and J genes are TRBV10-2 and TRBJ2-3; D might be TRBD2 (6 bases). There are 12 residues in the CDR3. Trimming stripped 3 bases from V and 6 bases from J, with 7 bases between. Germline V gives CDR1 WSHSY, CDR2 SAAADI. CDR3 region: CASSDRGDTQYF. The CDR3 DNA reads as TGCGCCAGCAGTGACCGGGGGGATACGCAGTATTTT.

As DNA, the CDR3 is TGTGCCAGCAGCCAAGGACCCCAGGGTTGGCCCCAGCATTTT. This translates into CASSQGPQGWPQHF. This chain links TRBV14 with TRBJ1-5, with D perhaps matching TRBD1 (5 bases). The CDR3 loop spans 14 amino acids. V shed 1 base and J shed 9 bases, with 13 bases lying between them. Germline V lookup: CDR1 SGHDN, CDR2 FVKESK.

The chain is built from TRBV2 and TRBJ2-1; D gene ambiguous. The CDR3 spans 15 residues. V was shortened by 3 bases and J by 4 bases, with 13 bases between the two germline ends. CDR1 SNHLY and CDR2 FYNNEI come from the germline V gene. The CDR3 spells CASSDSIALYNEQFF. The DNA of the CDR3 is TGTGCCAGCAGTGATTCTATCGCCCTATACAATGAGCAGTTCTTC.

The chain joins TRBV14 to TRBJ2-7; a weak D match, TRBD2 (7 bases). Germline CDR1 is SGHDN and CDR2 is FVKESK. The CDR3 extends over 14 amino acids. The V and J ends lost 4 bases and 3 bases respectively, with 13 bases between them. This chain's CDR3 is CASSRGGSRYEQYF. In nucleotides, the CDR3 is TGTGCCAGCAGCCGGGGGGGCAGTCGCTACGAGCAGTACTTC.